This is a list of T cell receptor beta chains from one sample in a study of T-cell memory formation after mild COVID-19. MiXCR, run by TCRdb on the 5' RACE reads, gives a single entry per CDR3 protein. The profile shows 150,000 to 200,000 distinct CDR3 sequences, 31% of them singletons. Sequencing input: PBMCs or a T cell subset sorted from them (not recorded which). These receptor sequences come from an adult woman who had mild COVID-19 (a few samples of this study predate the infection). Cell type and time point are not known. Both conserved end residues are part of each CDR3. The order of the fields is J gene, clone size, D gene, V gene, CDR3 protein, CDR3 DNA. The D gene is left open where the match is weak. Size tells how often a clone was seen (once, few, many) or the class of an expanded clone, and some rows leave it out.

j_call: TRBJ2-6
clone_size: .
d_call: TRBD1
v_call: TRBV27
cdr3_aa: CASSLWTGGVSGANVLTF
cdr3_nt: TGTGCCAGCAGTTTATGGACAGGGGGAGTTTCTGGGGCCAACGTCCTGACTTTC

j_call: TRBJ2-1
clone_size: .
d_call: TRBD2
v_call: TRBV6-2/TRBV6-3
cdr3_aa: CASTGGYNEQFF
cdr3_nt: TGTGCCAGCACCGGGGGGTACAATGAGCAGTTCTTC

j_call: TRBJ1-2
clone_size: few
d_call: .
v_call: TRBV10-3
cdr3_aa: CAISPRSGWDYGYTF
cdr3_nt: TGTGCCATCAGTCCTCGCTCAGGGTGGGACTATGGCTACACCTTC

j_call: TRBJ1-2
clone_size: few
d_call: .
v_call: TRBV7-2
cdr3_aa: CASSPTASYGYTF
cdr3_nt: TGTGCCAGCAGCCCCACGGCCAGCTATGGCTACACCTTC

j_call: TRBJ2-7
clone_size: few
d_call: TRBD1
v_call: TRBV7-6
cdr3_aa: CASSLGTGGHEQYF
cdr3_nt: TGTGCCAGCAGCCTCGGGACAGGGGGTCACGAGCAGTACTTC

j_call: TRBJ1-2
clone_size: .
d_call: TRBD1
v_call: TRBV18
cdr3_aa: CASLSTGLGGYTF
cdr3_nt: TGTGCCAGCTTATCGACAGGGCTCGGTGGCTACACCTTC

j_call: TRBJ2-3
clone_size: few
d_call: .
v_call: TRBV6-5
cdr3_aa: CASTHQGRDTDTQYF
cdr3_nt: TGTGCCAGCACACACCAGGGGCGCGACACAGATACGCAGTATTTT

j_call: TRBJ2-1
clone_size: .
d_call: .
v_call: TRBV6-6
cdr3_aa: CASSYSRGRNNEQFF
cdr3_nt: TGTGCCAGCAGTTACTCCCGGGGCCGGAACAATGAGCAGTTCTTC

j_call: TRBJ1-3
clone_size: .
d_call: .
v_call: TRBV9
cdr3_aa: CASSVGLADSGNTIYF
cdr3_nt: TGTGCCAGCAGCGTAGGATTGGCAGACTCTGGAAACACCATATATTTT

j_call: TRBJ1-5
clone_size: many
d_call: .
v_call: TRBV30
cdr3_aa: CAWSAKGNQPQHF
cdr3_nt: TGTGCCTGGAGTGCGAAAGGGAATCAGCCCCAGCATTTT

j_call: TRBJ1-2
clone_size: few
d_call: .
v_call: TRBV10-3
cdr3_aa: CAINGNPSLNYGYTF
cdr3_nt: TGTGCCATCAACGGAAACCCCTCGTTAAACTATGGCTACACCTTC

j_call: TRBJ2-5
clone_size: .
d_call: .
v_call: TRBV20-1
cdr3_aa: CSARGQSQGETQYF
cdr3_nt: TGCAGTGCTAGAGGGCAGTCCCAAGGGGAGACCCAGTACTTC

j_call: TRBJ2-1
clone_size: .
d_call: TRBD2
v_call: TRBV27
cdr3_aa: CASKTSGRADEQFF
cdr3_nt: TGTGCCAGCAAAACTAGCGGGAGGGCCGATGAGCAGTTCTTC

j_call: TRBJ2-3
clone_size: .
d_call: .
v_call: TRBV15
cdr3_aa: CATSGTLAFSTDTQYF
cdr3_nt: TGTGCCACCAGCGGAACCTTAGCTTTCAGCACAGATACGCAGTATTTT

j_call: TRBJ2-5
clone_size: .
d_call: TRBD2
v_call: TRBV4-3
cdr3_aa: CASSQLAGTQETQYF
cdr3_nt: TGCGCCAGCAGCCAGTTAGCGGGAACCCAAGAGACCCAGTACTTC

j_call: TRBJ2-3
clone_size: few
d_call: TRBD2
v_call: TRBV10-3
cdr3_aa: CAISQTSESGTQYF
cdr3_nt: TGTGCCATCAGCCAGACTAGCGAAAGCGGTACGCAGTATTTT

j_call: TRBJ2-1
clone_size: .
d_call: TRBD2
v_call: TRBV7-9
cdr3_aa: CAGRSGEYNEQFF
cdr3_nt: TGTGCCGGAAGGAGCGGGGAGTACAATGAGCAGTTCTTC

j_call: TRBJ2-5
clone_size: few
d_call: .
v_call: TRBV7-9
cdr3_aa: CASSLRIGDPGMGETQYF
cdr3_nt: TGTGCCAGCAGCTTACGTATAGGGGACCCGGGGATGGGAGAGACCCAGTACTTC

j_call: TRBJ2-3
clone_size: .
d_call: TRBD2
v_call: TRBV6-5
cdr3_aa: CASRSPKRDPTSTDTQYF
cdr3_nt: TGTGCCAGCAGGAGTCCTAAGCGGGACCCGACTAGCACAGATACGCAGTATTTT

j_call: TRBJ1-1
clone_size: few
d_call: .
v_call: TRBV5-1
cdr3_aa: CASTRGGNTEAFF
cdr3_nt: TGCGCCAGCACGAGGGGGGGGAACACTGAAGCTTTCTTT

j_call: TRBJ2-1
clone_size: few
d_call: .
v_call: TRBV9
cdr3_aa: CASSVVDLSYNEQFF
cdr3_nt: TGTGCCAGCAGCGTAGTTGACCTTTCCTACAATGAGCAGTTCTTC

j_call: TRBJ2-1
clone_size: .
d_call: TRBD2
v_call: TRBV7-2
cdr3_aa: CASSLAPLAGESDEQFF
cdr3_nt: TGTGCCAGCAGCTTAGCGCCCCTAGCGGGAGAATCGGATGAGCAGTTCTTC

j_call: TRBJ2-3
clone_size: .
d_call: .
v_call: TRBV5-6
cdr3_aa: CASSFGFAQGRDTQYF
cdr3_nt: TGTGCCAGCAGCTTTGGGTTTGCGCAGGGCAGAGATACGCAGTATTTT

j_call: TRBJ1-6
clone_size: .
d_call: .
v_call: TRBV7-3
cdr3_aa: CASSSTSVGSPLHF
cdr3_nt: TGTGCCAGCAGCTCCACATCGGTTGGTTCACCCCTCCACTTT

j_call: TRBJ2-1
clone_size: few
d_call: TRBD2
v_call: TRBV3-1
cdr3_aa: CASSQVPSGSYNEQFF
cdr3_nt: TGTGCCAGCAGCCAAGTCCCTAGCGGTTCCTACAATGAGCAGTTCTTC

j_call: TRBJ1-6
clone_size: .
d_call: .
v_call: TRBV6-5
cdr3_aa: CASRRDQSPLHF
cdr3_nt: TGTGCCAGCAGGAGAGATCAATCACCCCTCCACTTT

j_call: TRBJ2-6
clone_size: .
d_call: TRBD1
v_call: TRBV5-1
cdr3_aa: CASSISPGQGTSGANVLTF
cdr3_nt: TGCGCCAGCAGCATATCTCCGGGACAGGGGACCTCTGGGGCCAACGTCCTGACTTTC

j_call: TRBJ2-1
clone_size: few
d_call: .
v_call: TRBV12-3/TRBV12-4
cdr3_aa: CASNSGGDEQFF
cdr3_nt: TGTGCCAGCAATTCCGGGGGCGATGAGCAGTTCTTC

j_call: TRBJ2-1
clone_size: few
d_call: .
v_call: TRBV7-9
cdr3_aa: CASSREIARREQFF
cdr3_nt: TGTGCCAGCAGCCGCGAGATCGCCAGGCGTGAGCAGTTCTTC

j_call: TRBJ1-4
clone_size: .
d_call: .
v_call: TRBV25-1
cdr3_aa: CASSTSSQGATNEKLFF
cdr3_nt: TGTGCCAGCAGTACGAGCTCTCAGGGTGCAACTAATGAAAAACTGTTTTTT

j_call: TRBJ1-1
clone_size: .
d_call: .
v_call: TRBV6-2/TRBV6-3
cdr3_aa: CASSHNSRTNTEAFF
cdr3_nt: TGTGCCAGCAGTCATAACTCAAGAACGAACACTGAAGCTTTCTTT

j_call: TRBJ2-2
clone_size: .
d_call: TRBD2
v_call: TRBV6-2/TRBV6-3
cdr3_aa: CASTLGGFTGELFF
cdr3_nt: TGTGCCAGCACCCTGGGGGGGTTCACCGGGGAGCTGTTTTTT